The rows below give T cell receptor beta chains drawn from one sample of a study of T cell responses to AZD1222 COVID-19 vaccine. Profiled with immunoSEQ multiplex PCR; TCRdb holds only in-frame clones, not every one. Among about 130,000 clones, 80% to 95% were seen once, and the ten largest hold about 1.1%. The input for sequencing was peripheral blood, taken 28 days after the second AZD1222 dose. These TCRs come from an adult who received the AZD1222 COVID-19 vaccine. Each CDR3 is given with its conserved first and last residue. A D gene is named only where the DNA matches it firmly. Part of the rows lack a size; the others show once, few, many or a class for expanded clones.

size,J,V,D,CDR3,DNA
few,TRBJ1-3,TRBV6-2/TRBV6-3,.,CASSYSRSRNTIYF,TGTGCCAGCAGTTACTCCCGCAGCAGAAACACCATATATTTT
.,TRBJ2-5,TRBV6-5,.,CASSSVGWTAQYF,TGTGCCAGCAGTAGCGTGGGGTGGACGGCCCAGTACTTC
.,TRBJ2-3,TRBV5-1,TRBD2,CASAFGLAESTDTQYF,TGCGCCAGCGCGTTCGGACTAGCGGAGAGCACAGATACGCAGTATTTT
.,TRBJ2-1,TRBV28,.,CASSSTRTRQFF,TGTGCCAGCAGCTCAACTCGGACGAGGCAGTTCTTC
.,TRBJ1-3,TRBV5-1,.,CASSGGSSGNTIYF,TGCGCCAGCAGCGGGGGCTCCTCTGGAAACACCATATATTTT
once,TRBJ1-1,TRBV11-3,.,CASSFAPNTEAFF,TGTGCCAGCAGCTTCGCTCCGAACACTGAAGCTTTCTTT
.,TRBJ2-3,TRBV3-1/TRBV3-2,.,CASSQDLRQNTQYF,TGTGCCAGCAGCCAAGATCTACGGCAGAATACGCAGTATTTT
.,TRBJ2-1,TRBV4-3,TRBD2,CASGPQAGDREQFF,TGCGCCAGCGGCCCCCAAGCGGGAGATAGGGAGCAGTTCTTC
.,TRBJ2-3,TRBV7-2,.,CASSPHRQSSTDTQYF,TGTGCCAGCAGCCCCCACCGACAGAGCAGCACAGATACGCAGTATTTT
.,TRBJ1-2,TRBV10-3,.,CAISEGQYYGYTF,TGTGCCATCAGTGAGGGACAGTACTATGGCTACACCTTC
.,TRBJ1-2,TRBV30,.,CAWSPRQVSGYTF,TGTGCCTGGAGTCCCCGACAGGTGTCTGGCTACACCTTC
.,TRBJ1-2,TRBV6-2/TRBV6-3,TRBD1,CASSGTVVGYTF,TGTGCCAGCAGCGGGACAGTAGTAGGCTACACCTTC
.,TRBJ2-7,TRBV24-1,TRBD2,CAIIAKGLAGVLEQYF,TGTGCCATCATAGCTAAGGGACTAGCGGGAGTCCTCGAGCAGTACTTC
.,TRBJ1-3,TRBV9,.,CASSVVGDGNTIYF,TGTGCCAGCAGCGTAGTAGGGGATGGAAACACCATATATTTT
.,TRBJ2-3,TRBV15,TRBD2,CATSDRTSGRKDTQYF,TGTGCCACCAGCGATCGGACTAGCGGGAGGAAAGATACGCAGTATTTT
.,TRBJ1-1,TRBV5-5,.,CASSASGLTEAFF,TGTGCCAGCAGCGCCTCGGGGCTCACTGAAGCTTTCTTT
.,TRBJ2-7,TRBV9,TRBD2,CASSPRTSGATYEQYF,TGTGCCAGCAGCCCTCGGACTAGCGGGGCTACCTACGAGCAGTACTTC
.,TRBJ2-1,TRBV11-3,TRBD2,CASSSEGLAGFNNEQFF,TGTGCCAGCAGCTCAGAGGGACTAGCGGGGTTTAACAATGAGCAGTTCTTC
.,TRBJ2-3,TRBV24-1,TRBD2,CATSDRLAGDTDTQYF,TGTGCCACCAGTGATAGACTAGCGGGAGACACAGATACGCAGTATTTT
.,TRBJ1-2,TRBV3-1/TRBV3-2,TRBD1,CASSPTFQGAVGYTF,TGTGCCAGCAGCCCCACTTTTCAGGGGGCTGTTGGCTACACCTTC
.,TRBJ1-2,TRBV29-1,.,CSVGSGVNGYTF,TGCAGCGTTGGATCGGGGGTAAATGGCTACACCTTC
.,TRBJ1-2,TRBV28,TRBD1,CATRTGGYYGYTF,TGTGCCACCCGGACAGGGGGGTACTATGGCTACACCTTC
once,TRBJ1-2,TRBV5-1,.,CASSSRGAGQGMKLGYTF,TGCGCCAGCAGCTCCCGGGGGGCAGGGCAAGGAATGAAACTCGGCTACACCTTC
.,TRBJ2-7,TRBV6-2/TRBV6-3,TRBD2,CASSPGLASSGKQYF,TGTGCCAGCAGCCCAGGACTAGCGTCCTCCGGTAAGCAGTACTTC
.,TRBJ1-5,TRBV6-5,.,CASSYDRRSNQPQHF,TGTGCCAGCAGTTATGACCGCCGGAGCAATCAGCCCCAGCATTTT
.,TRBJ1-2,TRBV9,TRBD1,CASSSGQGYGYTF,TGTGCCAGCAGCTCAGGACAGGGCTATGGCTACACCTTC
.,TRBJ1-1,TRBV7-9,.,CASSLAGEYTEAFF,TGTGCCAGCAGCTTAGCAGGGGAGTACACTGAAGCTTTCTTT
once,TRBJ2-7,TRBV6-5,.,CASSLRDGPYEQYF,TGTGCCAGCAGTCTACGGGACGGTCCCTACGAGCAGTACTTC
.,TRBJ1-6,TRBV7-9,.,CASSSGPNSPLHF,TGTGCCAGCAGCTCAGGCCCCAATTCACCCCTCCACTTT
.,TRBJ1-3,TRBV19,.,CASSIGPSSRNTIYF,TGTGCCAGTAGTATTGGGCCTTCATCTAGAAACACCATATATTTT
.,TRBJ1-2,TRBV19,TRBD1,CATSLRDRGRIHGYTF,TGTGCCACTTCCCTCCGGGACAGGGGGCGAATTCATGGCTACACCTTC
.,TRBJ1-1,TRBV18,.,CASSAGPAMNTEAFF,TGTGCCAGCTCAGCCGGGCCAGCCATGAACACTGAAGCTTTCTTT
.,TRBJ1-5,TRBV27,.,CASSFSRGNQPQHF,TGTGCCAGCAGTTTTAGTAGGGGCAATCAGCCCCAGCATTTT
.,TRBJ2-6,TRBV18,.,CASSPVVTAGANVLTF,TGTGCCAGCTCCCCCGTGGTAACGGCTGGGGCCAACGTCCTGACTTTC
.,TRBJ2-1,TRBV19,TRBD2,CASSRLAGVSYNEQFF,TGTGCCAGTAGTAGACTAGCGGGGGTTTCCTACAATGAGCAGTTCTTC
.,TRBJ1-5,TRBV7-8,.,CASSLQGISNQPQHF,TGTGCCAGCAGCCTCCAGGGAATCAGCAATCAGCCCCAGCATTTT
once,TRBJ1-2,TRBV29-1,.,CSVVPARGSTF,TGCAGCGTGGTCCCGGCCAGGGGCTCCACCTTC
.,TRBJ2-1,TRBV27,TRBD2,CASSLLLAGNEQFF,TGTGCCAGCAGTTTATTACTAGCGGGTAATGAGCAGTTCTTC
.,TRBJ1-2,TRBV3-1/TRBV3-2,.,CASSQDATGASNYGYTF,TGTGCCAGCAGCCAAGATGCGACAGGCGCTTCTAACTATGGCTACACCTTC
.,TRBJ2-5,TRBV12-2,.,CASRQVDGQETQYF,TGTGCAAGTCGCCAGGTCGATGGCCAAGAGACCCAGTACTTC
.,TRBJ1-2,TRBV9,.,CASSRGTPSSPVYGYTF,TGTGCCAGCAGCCGTGGGACTCCCTCGTCCCCGGTATATGGCTACACCTTC
once,TRBJ1-2,TRBV7-9,.,CASSLTTGGYTF,TGTGCCAGCAGCTTAACGACAGGCGGCTACACCTTC
.,TRBJ2-5,TRBV24-1,TRBD1,CATSPGQTYQETQYF,TGTGCCACCAGCCCGGGACAGACCTATCAAGAGACCCAGTACTTC
.,TRBJ1-3,TRBV18,.,CASSPLESSGNTIYF,TGTGCCAGCTCACCACTAGAGAGCTCTGGAAACACCATATATTTT
.,TRBJ1-1,TRBV6-2/TRBV6-3,.,CASSYDKGYTEAFF,TGTGCCAGCAGTTACGACAAGGGGTACACTGAAGCTTTCTTT
.,TRBJ1-6,TRBV4-3,.,CASSQVAPGGSSPLHF,TGCGCCAGCAGCCAAGTCGCCCCAGGCGGATCCTCACCCCTCCACTTT
.,TRBJ1-5,TRBV19,.,CASSIGDYSNQPQHF,TGTGCCAGTAGTATAGGAGACTATAGCAATCAGCCCCAGCATTTT
.,TRBJ1-5,TRBV6-5,.,CASSIGGGGNQPQHF,TGTGCCAGCAGTATCGGCGGGGGGGGCAATCAGCCCCAGCATTTT
.,TRBJ2-1,TRBV18,TRBD1,CASSKGQVNNEQFF,TGTGCCAGCTCAAAAGGACAGGTTAACAATGAGCAGTTCTTC
.,TRBJ1-6,TRBV7-8,TRBD1,CASSPRGNSYNSPLHF,TGTGCCAGCAGCCCCAGGGGGAACTCCTATAATTCACCCCTCCACTTT
.,TRBJ1-3,TRBV7-8,.,CASSLGQGLSGNTIYF,TGTGCCAGCAGCTTAGGGCAAGGGCTTTCGGGAAACACCATATATTTT
few,TRBJ1-1,TRBV5-1,.,CASQILTGNTEAFF,TGCGCCAGTCAGATTCTCACAGGGAACACTGAAGCTTTCTTT
.,TRBJ1-3,TRBV11-3,.,CASSSHTRVPGNTIYF,TGTGCCAGCAGCTCCCATACGAGGGTTCCTGGAAACACCATATATTTT
.,TRBJ1-6,TRBV19,.,CASMGTVYNSPLHF,TGTGCCAGTATGGGGACGGTCTATAATTCACCCCTCCACTTT
few,TRBJ2-7,TRBV6-5,.,CASRGMTAYEQYF,TGTGCCAGCAGGGGGATGACGGCCTACGAGCAGTACTTC
.,TRBJ2-1,TRBV4-2,.,CASSQGSDYNEQFF,TGTGCCAGCAGCCAGGGGTCAGACTACAATGAGCAGTTCTTC
.,TRBJ1-4,TRBV28,.,CASSPGGDATNEKLFF,TGTGCCAGCAGCCCGGGGGGGGACGCAACTAATGAAAAACTGTTTTTT
once,TRBJ1-1,TRBV2,.,CASSLYRDTEAFF,TGTGCCAGCAGCTTGTACAGGGACACTGAAGCTTTCTTT